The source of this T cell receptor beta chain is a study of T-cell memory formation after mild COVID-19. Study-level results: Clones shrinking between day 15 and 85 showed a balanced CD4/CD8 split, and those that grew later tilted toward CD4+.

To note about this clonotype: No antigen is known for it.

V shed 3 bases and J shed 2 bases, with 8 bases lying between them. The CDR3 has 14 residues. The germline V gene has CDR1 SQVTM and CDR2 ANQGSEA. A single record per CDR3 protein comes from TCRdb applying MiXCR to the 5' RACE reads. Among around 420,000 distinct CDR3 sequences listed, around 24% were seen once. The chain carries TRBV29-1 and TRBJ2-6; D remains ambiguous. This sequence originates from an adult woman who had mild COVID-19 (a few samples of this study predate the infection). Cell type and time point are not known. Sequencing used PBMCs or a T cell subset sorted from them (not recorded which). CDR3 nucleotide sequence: TGCAGCGTTGAGGTCGGAGCTGGGGCCAACGTCCTGACTTTC. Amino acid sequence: CSVEVGAGANVLTF.